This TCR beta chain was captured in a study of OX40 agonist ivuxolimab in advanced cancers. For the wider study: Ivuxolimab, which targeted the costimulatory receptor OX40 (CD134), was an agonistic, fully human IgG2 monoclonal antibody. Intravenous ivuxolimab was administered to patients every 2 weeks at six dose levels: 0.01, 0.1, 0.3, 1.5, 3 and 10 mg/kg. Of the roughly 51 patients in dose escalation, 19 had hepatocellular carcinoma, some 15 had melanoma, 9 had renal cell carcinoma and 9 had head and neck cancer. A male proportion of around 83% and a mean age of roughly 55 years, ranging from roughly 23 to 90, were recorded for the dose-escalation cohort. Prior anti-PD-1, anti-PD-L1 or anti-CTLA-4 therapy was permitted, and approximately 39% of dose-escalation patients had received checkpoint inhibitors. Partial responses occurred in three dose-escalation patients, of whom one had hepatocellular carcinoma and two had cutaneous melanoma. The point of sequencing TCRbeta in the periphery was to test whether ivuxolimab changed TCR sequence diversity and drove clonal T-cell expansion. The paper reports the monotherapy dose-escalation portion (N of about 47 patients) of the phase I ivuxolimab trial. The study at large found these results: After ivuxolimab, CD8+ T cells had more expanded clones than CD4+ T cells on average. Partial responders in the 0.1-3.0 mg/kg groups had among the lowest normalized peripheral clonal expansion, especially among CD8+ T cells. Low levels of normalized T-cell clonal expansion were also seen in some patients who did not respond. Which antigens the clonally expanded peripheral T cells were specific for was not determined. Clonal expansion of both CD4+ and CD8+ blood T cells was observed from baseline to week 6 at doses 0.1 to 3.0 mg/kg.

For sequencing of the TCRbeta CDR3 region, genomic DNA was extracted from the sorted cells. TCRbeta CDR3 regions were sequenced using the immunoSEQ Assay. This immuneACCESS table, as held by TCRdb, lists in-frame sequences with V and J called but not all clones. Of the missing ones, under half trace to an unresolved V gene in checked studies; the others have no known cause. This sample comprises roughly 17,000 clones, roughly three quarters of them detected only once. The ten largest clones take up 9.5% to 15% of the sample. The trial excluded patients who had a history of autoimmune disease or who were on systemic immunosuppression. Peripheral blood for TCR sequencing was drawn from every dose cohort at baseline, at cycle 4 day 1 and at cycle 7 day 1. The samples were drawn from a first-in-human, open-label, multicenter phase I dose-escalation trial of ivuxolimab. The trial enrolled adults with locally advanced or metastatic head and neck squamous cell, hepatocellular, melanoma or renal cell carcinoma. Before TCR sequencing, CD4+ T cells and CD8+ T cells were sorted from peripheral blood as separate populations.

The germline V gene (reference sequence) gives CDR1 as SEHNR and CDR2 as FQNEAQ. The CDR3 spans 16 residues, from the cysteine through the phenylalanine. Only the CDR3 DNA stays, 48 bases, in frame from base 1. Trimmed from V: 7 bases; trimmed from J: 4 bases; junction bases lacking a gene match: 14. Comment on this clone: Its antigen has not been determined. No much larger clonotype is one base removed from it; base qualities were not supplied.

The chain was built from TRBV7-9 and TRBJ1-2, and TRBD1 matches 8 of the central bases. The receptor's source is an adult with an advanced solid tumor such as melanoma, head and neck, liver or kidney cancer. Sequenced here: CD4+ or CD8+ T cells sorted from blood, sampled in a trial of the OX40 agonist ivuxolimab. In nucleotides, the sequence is TGTGCCAGCACCCTGGGACAGGCCCCCGTCGGCTATGGCTACACCTTC. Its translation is CASTLGQAPVGYGYTF.